This T cell receptor beta chain was observed in a study of T cell repertoires in cytomegalovirus infection (dated by TCRdb to between 2017 and 2020). Looking at the study overall: Donor HLA type was relevant to the analysis, as public TCR beta signatures indicated carriage of CMV infection together with the matching HLA type.

This clonotype was found many times. Which antigen it targets is not known. No base quality values were provided; no much bigger clone lies one nucleotide off. The investigation overall reported the following: The ex vivo response was dominated by HLA-C-restricted CMV-specific TCR beta clonotypes, and the single most frequent clonotype in two of eight donors was supplied by these HLA-C-restricted clonotypes. Cumulative frequency of public TCR beta family members discriminated carriers of CMV infection plus the relevant HLA type in this cohort and an independent approximately 370-donor cohort.

Between the V and J ends, shortened by 5 bases and 0 bases respectively, the junction contains 11 bases. The germline V gene provides CDR1 SGHTA and CDR2 FQGTGA. Including the terminal cysteine and phenylalanine, the CDR3 comprises 15 residues. Kept here is only the CDR3 DNA, which spans 45 bases and is read in frame from base 1. For sequencing, an Illumina HiSeq 1500 was employed. TCRdb reworked the public reads: Q25 trimming with fastp, MiXCR clone assembly, productive beta chains retained. Every entry covers one CDR3 protein and lists the most common genes and DNA from its rows. Counted in this sample were around 530,000 distinct CDR3 sequences; about 15% of them appeared once. The top ten clonotypes cover 20% to 30% of the sample.

This clonotype was sampled from a human donor in good health (CMV status not recorded). Some clones in this sample may be carry-over from other donors' samples. The specimen was CD8+ T cells from PBMCs. The chain is made from TRBV7-3 and TRBJ1-3; TRBD1 is perhaps the D gene, given 6 matching bases. The CDR3 has the sequence CASSVTGSSGNTIYF. At the DNA level, the sequence is TGTGCCAGCAGCGTCACAGGGAGCTCTGGAAACACCATATATTTT.